The 5 T cell receptor beta chains below all came from one sample that was sequenced in a study of OX40 agonist ivuxolimab in advanced cancers. Some clones are missing from TCRdb's copy, which holds only in-frame ones; the method was immunoSEQ multiplex PCR. Here the sample spans almost 50,000 clones, around 85% being singletons. The material sequenced was CD4+ or CD8+ T cells sorted from blood, taken in a trial of the OX40 agonist ivuxolimab. These receptors originate from an adult with an advanced solid tumor such as melanoma, head and neck, liver or kidney cancer.

The table lists this clone with a count of one. V usage is TRBV7-6 and J usage is TRBJ2-1; 8 bases are a match to TRBD2. J lost 3 bases, V lost 3 bases, and 7 bases had no gene match. Germline-derived CDR1 and CDR2 are SGHVS and FNYEAQ. The CDR3 length is 16 residues. The CDR3 protein is CASSFGASGSYNEQFF. The DNA of the CDR3 is TGTGCCAGCAGCTTCGGGGCAAGCGGGAGCTACAATGAGCAGTTCTTC.

The chain recombines TRBV6-1 with TRBJ2-3, with D possibly matching TRBD1 (6 bases). Trimming shortened V by 1 base and J by 3 bases, and 8 bases separated the two germline ends. This CDR3 spans 14 amino acids. Germline CDR1 and CDR2: MNHNS and SASEGT. As DNA, the CDR3 is TGTGCCAGCAGTGAAGGACAGGAAACAGATACGCAGTATTTT. It codes for CASSEGQETDTQYF.

The rearrangement links TRBV5-8 to TRBJ2-1, with D uncertain. Trimming shortened V by 2 bases and J by 7 bases, and 10 bases separated the two germline ends. CDR1 SGHTS and CDR2 YDEGEE come from the germline V gene. The length of the CDR3 is 13 residues. The CDR3 loop reads CASSFTLRNEQFF. The CDR3 bases are TGTGCCAGCAGCTTCACCCTAAGAAATGAGCAGTTCTTC.

The V call is TRBV4-1, the J call TRBJ2-2; 12 bases map to TRBD2. This CDR3 region has 20 residues. Germline V gene sequence: CDR1 MGHRA, CDR2 YSYEKL. J was trimmed by 2 bases and V by 1 base; bases with no gene match: 11. In DNA form, the CDR3 reads TGCGCCAGCAGCCAAGTTTTAGGGGCTAGCGGGAGGGGTAACACCGGGGAGCTGTTTTTT. Protein sequence: CASSQVLGASGRGNTGELFF.

The chain combines TRBV7-9 with TRBJ1-2, with 7 bases lining up with TRBD1. Unmatched junction bases numbered 3, after V lost 5 bases and J lost 0 bases. The CDR3 is 14 residues long. Per germline, CDR1 SEHNR and CDR2 FQNEAQ (reference sequence). The CDR3, as DNA: TGTGCCAGCAGCGAGGGGACAGCTAACTATGGCTACACCTTC. Its protein is CASSEGTANYGYTF.